This T cell receptor (beta chain) emerged from a study of OX40 agonist ivuxolimab in advanced cancers. Study at large: At around 81% male, the cohort had a mean age of 60 years, ranging from 23 to 79.

The method was immunoSEQ multiplex PCR; TCRdb's version includes in-frame clones alone and lacks a portion of them. The sample carries approximately 23,000 clones, around 88% recorded once. Points on this clone: Its target is unknown.

Patients who had autoimmune disease history or got systemic immunosuppression were left out. Study-wide results and limits: Partial responders dosed at 0.1-3.0 mg/kg displayed clonal expansion ranking among the lowest.

The CDR3 extends over 13 amino acids. Germline CDR1 SQVTM, CDR2 ANQGSEA. The V end was cut by 4 bases, the J end by 4 bases, with 13 bases between. The sample in question was CD4+ or CD8+ T cells sorted from blood, obtained in a trial of the OX40 agonist ivuxolimab. The chain uses TRBV29-1 and TRBJ1-2; D ambiguous. This sequence was found in an adult with an advanced solid tumor such as melanoma, head and neck, liver or kidney cancer. Here the CDR3 reads CSVGSQLGYGYTF. The CDR3 bases are TGCAGCGTTGGCAGCCAGCTCGGCTATGGCTACACCTTC.